A single TCR beta chain is shown here with its context. The CDR3 sequence is 13 residues long. V was shortened by 4 bases and J by 6 bases, with 13 bases between the two germline ends. Per the germline V gene, CDR1 is MNHNS and CDR2 is SASEGT. One entry per CDR3 protein, called by TCRdb with MiXCR from the RACE reads. Seen here are more than 100,000 distinct CDR3 sequences, about 11% observed once, and the top ten hold 2.4%. The data derive from a study of human T cells and chemical hapten exposure. The time point was: patch test 3, about 24 weeks after DPC sensitization. Treatment described: therapeutic diphenylcyclopropenone sensitization with weekly scalp DPC.

This specimen consisted of whole blood, obtained in connection with sensitization to the hapten diphenylcyclopropenone (DPC). The chain carries TRBV6-1 and TRBJ2-7, with a possible D match to TRBD2 (6 bases). The receptor comes from a woman in her 50s with alopecia areata. Some clones in this sample may be carry-over from other donors' samples. In DNA, the CDR3 is TGTGCCAGCAGTGCCTCTGGAGCGGGCGAGCAGTACTTC. Amino acid sequence: CASSASGAGEQYF.